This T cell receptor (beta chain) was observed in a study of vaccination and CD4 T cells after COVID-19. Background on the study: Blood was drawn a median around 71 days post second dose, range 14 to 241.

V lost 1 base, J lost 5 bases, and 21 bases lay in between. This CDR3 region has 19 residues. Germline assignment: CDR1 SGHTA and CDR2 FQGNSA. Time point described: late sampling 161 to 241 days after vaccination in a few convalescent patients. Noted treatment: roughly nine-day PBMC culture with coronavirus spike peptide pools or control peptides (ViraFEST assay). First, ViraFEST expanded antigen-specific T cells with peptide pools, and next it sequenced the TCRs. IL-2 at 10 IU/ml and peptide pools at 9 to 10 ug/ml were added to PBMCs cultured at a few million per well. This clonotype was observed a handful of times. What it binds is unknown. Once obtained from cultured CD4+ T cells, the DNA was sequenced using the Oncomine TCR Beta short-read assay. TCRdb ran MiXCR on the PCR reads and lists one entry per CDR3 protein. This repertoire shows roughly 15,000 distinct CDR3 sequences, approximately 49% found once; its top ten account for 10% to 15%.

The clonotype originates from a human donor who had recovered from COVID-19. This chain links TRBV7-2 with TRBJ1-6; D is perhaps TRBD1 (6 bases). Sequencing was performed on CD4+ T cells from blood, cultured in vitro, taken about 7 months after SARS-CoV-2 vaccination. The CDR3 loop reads CASSLDRGRGGFHNSPLHF. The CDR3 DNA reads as TGTGCCAGCAGCTTAGATCGTGGCAGGGGAGGCTTTCATAATTCACCCCTCCACTTT.